One sample yielded the 17 T cell receptor beta chains listed below, sequenced in a study of hypomethylating agent response in myelodysplastic syndrome. Method: immunoSEQ multiplex PCR; TCRdb's copy keeps in-frame clones and lacks some. The table lists 5,400 or so clones, 75% to 85% of them singletons. Sequencing was performed on bone marrow, taken before or after starting hypomethylating agent treatment for myelodysplastic syndrome (not recorded which). These receptors came from a human donor with myelodysplastic syndrome.

By proportion, this clone is large. The gene calls are TRBV4-2 and TRBJ2-7, with 9 bases identical to TRBD1. The CDR3 has 14 residues. V lost 4 bases, J lost 5 bases, and 6 bases stayed unmatched. The V gene's germline CDR1 is LGHNA and CDR2 YNFKEQ. The CDR3 region has the DNA TGTGCCAGCAGCCTTGGACAGGGGACCCACGAGCAGTACTTC. This gives the protein CASSLGQGTHEQYF.

V is TRBV11-1 and J is TRBJ2-1; 10 nucleotides match TRBD2. The CDR3 contains 15 residues. The germline V gene encodes CDR1 SGHAT and CDR2 FQDESV (reference sequence). After removal of 4 bases from V and 2 bases from J, the junction contained 2 bases not matched to a gene. The CDR3 is CASSSLAGAYNEQFF. CDR3 coding DNA: TGTGCCAGCAGCTCCCTAGCGGGGGCCTACAATGAGCAGTTCTTC.

V gene TRBV27 combines with J gene TRBJ2-2; D unclear. The CDR3 covers 15 residues. Trimming shortened V by 5 bases and J by 2 bases, and 12 bases separated the two germline ends. In germline, CDR1 is MNHEY, CDR2 SMNVEV (reference sequence). The chain's CDR3 is CASSPLAANTGELFF. CDR3 in DNA: TGTGCCAGCAGTCCACTGGCGGCAAACACCGGGGAGCTGTTTTTT.

The chain couples TRBV10-3 to TRBJ1-4; D not resolved. The CDR3 length is 14 residues. The V and J ends lost 4 bases and 0 bases respectively, with 6 bases between them. Per germline, CDR1 ENHRY and CDR2 SYGVKD. Here the CDR3 DNA reads TGTGCCATCAGTGCGGTTGCAACTAATGAAAAACTGTTTTTT. It translates to CAISAVATNEKLFF.

Worth noting for this clone: A junction end diverges from the germline sequence, so it may reflect a read error. This chain links TRBV29-1 with TRBJ2-3; the match to TRBD1 covers 9 bases. The CDR3 sequence is 17 residues long. Germline V lookup: CDR1 SQVTM, CDR2 ANQGSEA. The CDR3 sequence: CSVEGAKGTGRADAQYF. The CDR3 nucleotides are TGCAGCGTTGAAGGGGCTAAAGGGACAGGGCGGGCAGATGCGCAGTATTTT.

This clone has more than one count but fewer than ten. This sequence joins TRBV2 and TRBJ1-6; possibly TRBD1 for D (5 bases). The CDR3 is made up of 16 amino acids. Germline V gene data show CDR1 as SNHLY and CDR2 as FYNNEI. The V gene lost 2 bases and the J gene lost 5 bases, with 13 bases spanning the gap. The CDR3 sequence is CASSELGTANNSPLHF. CDR3 nucleotides: TGTGCCAGCAGTGAATTAGGGACGGCAAATAATTCACCCCTCCACTTT.

V usage is TRBV19 and J usage is TRBJ2-1; 10 nucleotides line up with TRBD2. The CDR3 runs 16 residues. Trimming took 3 bases from V and 4 from J; bases not matched to a gene: 6. CDR1 LNHDA and CDR2 SQIVND come from the germline V gene (reference sequence). In DNA, the CDR3 is TGTGCCAGTAGTATCGTAGCGGGGGGCAGATACAATGAGCAGTTCTTC. This gives the protein CASSIVAGGRYNEQFF.

The chain uses TRBV11-2 and TRBJ1-2, with D hard to call. In germline, CDR1 is SGHAT, CDR2 FQNNGV. Trimming pared 5 bases from V and 6 bases from J, leaving 16 bases between. The length of the CDR3 is 14 residues. This CDR3 reads CASSPRTAAHGYTF. The CDR3, as DNA: TGTGCCAGCAGCCCTCGGACGGCCGCCCATGGCTACACCTTC. Full variable domain (rest looked up from reference TRBV11-2 and TRBJ1-2): EAGVAQSPRYKIIEKRQSVAFWCNPISGHATLYWYQQILGQGPKLLIQFQNNGVVDDSQLPKDRFSAERLKGVDSTLKIQPAKLEDSAVYLCASSPRTAAHGYTFGSGTRLTVV.

This rearrangement joins TRBV7-9 to TRBJ2-2, with 7 bases aligning to TRBD2. Germline V gene sequence: CDR1 SEHNR, CDR2 FQNEAQ (reference sequence). The CDR3 extends over 14 amino acids. Trimming cost V 6 bases and J 0 bases; bases outside gene matches: 1. The CDR3 nucleotides read TGTGCCAGCAGGGGGGGGTCGAACACCGGGGAGCTGTTTTTT. Its translation: CASRGGSNTGELFF.

The chain carries TRBV30 and TRBJ2-2, with 9 bases lining up with TRBD2. J was trimmed by 2 bases and V by 5 bases; bases with no gene match: 9. This CDR3 spans 16 amino acids. Germline V gene lookup returns CDR1 GTSNPN and CDR2 SVGIG (reference sequence). CDR3 in amino acids: CAWAGLAGTNTGELFF. CDR3 sequence (DNA): TGTGCCTGGGCCGGGCTAGCGGGGACAAACACCGGGGAGCTGTTTTTT.

This rearrangement joins TRBV5-8 to TRBJ1-1; D gene uncertain. The CDR3 is 14 residues long. The V end was cut by 3 bases, the J end by 3 bases, with 12 bases between. CDR1 is SGHTS, CDR2 YDEGEE, per germline. CDR3 loop: CASSYRGGHTEAFF. The CDR3 DNA follows: TGTGCCAGCAGCTACCGGGGAGGACACACTGAAGCTTTCTTT.

V and J are TRBV2 and TRBJ2-3, with TRBD1 identical over 7 bases. The germline gives CDR1 SNHLY, CDR2 FYNNEI. The length of the CDR3 is 15 residues. Trimming took 6 bases from V and 0 from J; bases not matched to a gene: 6. The CDR3 region is CASSGTATSTDTQYF. The CDR3 DNA is TGTGCCAGCAGCGGGACAGCTACTAGCACAGATACGCAGTATTTT.

The V gene is TRBV9, the J gene TRBJ1-5; 8 nucleotides match TRBD1. From germline, CDR1 is SGDLS and CDR2 YYNGEE. Losses at the gene ends were 4 bases for V and 6 bases for J; bases not matched to a gene: 6. This CDR3 region has 14 residues. The DNA of the CDR3 is TGTGCCAGCAGCACGACAGGGGAGGGTCAGCCCCAGCATTTT. It specifies CASSTTGEGQPQHF.

The genes are TRBV6-1 and TRBJ1-1; 12 bases map to TRBD1. There are 17 residues in the CDR3. The V segment lost 2 bases and the J segment 3 bases; nucleotides outside the gene matches: 7. Germline V lookup: CDR1 MNHNS, CDR2 SASEGT. The CDR3 protein is CASSEYGTGGLDTEAFF. For the CDR3, the DNA is TGTGCCAGCAGTGAATACGGGACAGGGGGCCTGGACACTGAAGCTTTCTTT.

This clone was seen a few times. The chain couples TRBV4-3 to TRBJ2-7, with 14 bases lining up with TRBD2. V shed 1 base and J 6 bases; nucleotides not matched to a gene: 5. Germline CDR1 LGHNA, CDR2 YSLEER. The CDR3 consists of 16 residues. CDR3 in DNA: TGCGCCAGCAGCCAAGGAAGCGGACTAGCGGGGGGCGAGCAGTACTTC. It specifies CASSQGSGLAGGEQYF.

This clone was observed once. V usage is TRBV30 and J usage is TRBJ2-2; 7 positions match TRBD2. This CDR3 region has 15 residues. Germline V gene data show CDR1 as GTSNPN and CDR2 as SVGIG (reference sequence). The V gene end was trimmed by 8 bases and the J gene end by 0 bases; junction bases not matched to a gene: 9. This chain's CDR3 is CAQGGVSTNTGELFF. For the CDR3, the DNA is TGTGCCCAGGGAGGGGTCTCAACGAACACCGGGGAGCTGTTTTTT.

This chain's CDR3 is CASSPGPGQGATGELFF. The CDR3 bases are TGTGCCAGCAGCCCGGGACCGGGACAGGGGGCCACCGGGGAGCTGTTTTTT. The chain joins TRBV11-2 to TRBJ2-2; TRBD1 agrees at 12 bases. The ends lost 5 bases at V and 4 bases at J; junction bases unmatched: 8. There are 17 residues in the CDR3. Germline values: CDR1 SGHAT, CDR2 FQNNGV.